This is a list of T cell receptor beta chains from one sample in a study of cytomegalovirus exposure and HLA in healthy donors. Sequencing was performed with immunoSEQ multiplex PCR; in TCRdb, only in-frame clones are kept and a portion is missing. Among roughly 80,000 clones listed, approximately 81% were seen once. The specimen sequenced was PBMCs. The receptors originated from a woman in her 50s in good health and CMV-seropositive. CDR3s include the opening cysteine and the closing phenylalanine or tryptophan.

v_gene	j_gene	CDR3aa
TRBV2	TRBJ1-3	CASGSSGNTIYF
TRBV28	TRBJ2-7	CASSLFGRVEQYF
TRBV9	TRBJ2-1	CASRPGSGRFEQFF
TRBV28	TRBJ1-3	CASRGRAGSGNTIYF
TRBV7-9	TRBJ2-1	CAGSRLGGIYNEQFF
TRBV21-1	TRBJ2-1	CASSGAADQFF
TRBV6-1	TRBJ1-3	CASSPTGNTIYF
TRBV5-6	TRBJ2-7	CASSLAGTGGRSYEQYF
TRBV7-9	TRBJ2-5	CASSLTGRQETQYF
TRBV6-4	TRBJ2-1	CASSDSSGRGGNEQFF
TRBV28	TRBJ1-2	CASSFPRRQNYGYTF
TRBV28	TRBJ2-4	CASSLMDNKNIQYF
TRBV19	TRBJ2-1	CASSISQGGYNEQFF
TRBV14	TRBJ2-1	CASSQWGLADYNEQFF
TRBV29-1	TRBJ1-2	CSVEDSRPGGYTF
TRBV30	TRBJ1-2	CAWRGQFNYGYTF
TRBV5-6	TRBJ2-7	CASSLAGQGLYEQYF
TRBV5-6	TRBJ2-1	CASSWGGSEGEQFF
TRBV30	-	CAWSRTGLVTYNEQFF
TRBV5-6	TRBJ2-3	CASSLGTGPDTQYF
TRBV6-6	TRBJ1-1	CASSGTQGGTEAFF
TRBV6-1	TRBJ2-7	CASSDLRQGLYEQYF
TRBV19	TRBJ2-7	CASSITSGSMNEQYF
TRBV29-1	TRBJ1-4	CSVEGDRAEKLFF
TRBV14	TRBJ1-2	CASSRQGIAGYTF
TRBV2	TRBJ2-7	CASRIGLAGAHEQYF
TRBV27	TRBJ2-7	CASSSGYEQYF
TRBV7-8	TRBJ2-7	CASSLVGKREYEQYF
TRBV5-1	TRBJ2-7	CASSLGLSGGSEQYF
TRBV28	TRBJ1-2	CASRLGAPDLDGYTF
TRBV15	TRBJ2-7	CATSRGLAGVDNEQYF
TRBV6-1	TRBJ1-5	CASSEGGPVRPQHF
TRBV27	TRBJ1-3	CASSRQGDNTIYF
TRBV6-5	TRBJ1-5	CASSTQGNQPQHF
TRBV28	TRBJ2-7	CASSFWDRAFHEQYF
TRBV7-9	TRBJ2-3	CASQDSGTDTQYF
TRBV30	TRBJ2-1	CAGWTSGNNEQFF